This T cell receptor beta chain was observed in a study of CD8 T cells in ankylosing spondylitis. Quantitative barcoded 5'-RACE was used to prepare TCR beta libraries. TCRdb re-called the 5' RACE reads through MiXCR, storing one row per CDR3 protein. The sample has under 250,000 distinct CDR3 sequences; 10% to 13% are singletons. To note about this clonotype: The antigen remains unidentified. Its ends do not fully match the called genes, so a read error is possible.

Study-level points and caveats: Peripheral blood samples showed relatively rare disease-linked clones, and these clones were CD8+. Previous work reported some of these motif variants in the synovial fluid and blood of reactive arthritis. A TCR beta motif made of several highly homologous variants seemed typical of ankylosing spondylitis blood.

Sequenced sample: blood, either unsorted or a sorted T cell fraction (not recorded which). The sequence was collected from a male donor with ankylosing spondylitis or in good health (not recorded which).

CDR3 DNA sequence: TGTGCCAGTAGCTTAGGTCCAGGGGTTGGTTTGTTAGAAGCGACCCAGTACTTC. Translating it yields CASSLGPGVGLLEATQYF. The chain is built from TRBV11-2 and TRBJ2-5, with D perhaps TRBD1 (6 bases). CDR1 is SGHAT and CDR2 is FQNNGV in the germline V gene. The length of the CDR3 is 18 residues. Full variable domain (outside the CDR3, taken from reference TRBV11-2 and TRBJ2-5): EAGVAQSPRYKIIEKRQSVAFWCNPISGHATLYWYQQILGQGPKLLIQFQNNGVVDDSQLPKDRFSAERLKGVDSTLKIQPAKLEDSAVYLCASSLGPGVGLLEATQYFGPGTRLLVL.